Below, 9 T cell receptor beta chains from the same sample are listed, as sequenced in a study of cytomegalovirus exposure and HLA in healthy donors (dated by TCRdb to about 2017). Receptor amplification or capture employed the immunoSEQ multiplex PCR assay. For the multiplex PCR, a mixture combining 60 forward primers for TCR Vbeta segments and 13 reverse primers for TCR Jbeta segments was used. TCRdb carries this immuneACCESS record with in-frame sequences only. Its versions omit some clonotypes, under half of them owing to an unresolved V gene in the studies checked, with the rest unexplained. The sample table shows 150,000 or so clones, and approximately 74% are seen once. The ten most abundant clones make up roughly 4.5% of the sample. Sequenced input: PBMCs. The receptors come from a man aged 18-30 years in good health and CMV-seropositive.

DNA for the CDR3: TGTGCCAGCGGCCTTGGTCTTAATGAGCAGTTCTTC. Translated: CASGLGLNEQFF. The chain has TRBV7-8 and TRBJ2-1; no clear D. Per germline, CDR1 SGHVS and CDR2 FQNEAQ. The CDR3 runs to 12 residues. V dropped 8 bases and J dropped 7 bases, with 12 bases sitting between them.

V and J are TRBV7-9 and TRBJ1-5, with D maybe TRBD1 (5 bases). Germline V gene sequence: CDR1 SEHNR, CDR2 FQNEAQ (reference sequence). This CDR3 region has 15 residues. Trimming stripped 1 base from V and 1 base from J, with 8 bases between. The CDR3 region is CASSLVAGSNQPQHF. CDR3 DNA: TGTGCCAGCAGCTTAGTGGCAGGGAGCAATCAGCCCCAGCATTTT. Combining the CDR3 with reference TRBV7-9 and TRBJ1-5 gives the whole variable domain DTGVSQNPRHKITKRGQNVTFRCDPISEHNRLYWYRQTLGQGPEFLTYFQNEAQLEKSRLLSDRFSAERPKGSFSTLEIQRTEQGDSAMYLCASSLVAGSNQPQHFGDGTRLSIL.

This sequence joins TRBV7-2 and TRBJ1-4; D is unresolved. CDR1 SGHTA and CDR2 FQGNSA come from the germline V gene. The CDR3 sequence is 15 residues long. V was clipped by 0 bases and J by 7 bases, with 12 bases between them. CDR3 loop: CASSLALGTFEKLFF. The CDR3 bases are TGTGCCAGCAGCTTAGCGCTTGGCACATTTGAAAAACTGTTTTTT. Complete variable domain (other parts from reference TRBV7-2 and TRBJ1-4): GAGVSQSPSNKVTEKGKDVELRCDPISGHTALYWYRQSLGQGLEFLIYFQGNSAPDKSGLPSDRFSAERTGGSVSTLTIQRTQQEDSAVYLCASSLALGTFEKLFFGSGTQLSVL.

This chain joins TRBV28 and TRBJ2-1, with D tentatively TRBD2 (6 bases). The V end was cut by 3 bases, the J end by 4 bases, with 10 bases between. The germline V gene has CDR1 MDHEN and CDR2 SYDVKM. This CDR3 has 14 residues. The DNA of the CDR3 is TGTGCCAGCAGTTTCGCTAGCGCTTACAATGAGCAGTTCTTC. This translates into CASSFASAYNEQFF.

The table lists this clone with a count of one. The chain joins TRBV19 to TRBJ2-5; 11 nucleotides match TRBD1. The V gene end was trimmed by 6 bases and the J gene end by 3 bases; junction bases not matched to a gene: 6. The CDR3 totals 15 residues. CDR1 and CDR2 (germline): LNHDA, SQIVND (reference sequence). This CDR3 reads CASSLGQGGKETQYF. The CDR3 coding sequence is TGTGCCAGTAGCTTGGGACAGGGGGGAAAAGAGACCCAGTACTTC.

V usage is TRBV30 and J usage is TRBJ1-3; D uncertain. The CDR3 length is 15 residues. CDR1 and CDR2 from the germline V gene are GTSNPN and SVGIG (reference sequence). The V and J ends lost 3 bases and 0 bases respectively, with 12 bases between them. CDR3 loop: CAWRGGSSSGNTIYF. CDR3 bases: TGTGCCTGGAGGGGAGGGTCCAGCTCTGGAAACACCATATATTTT. Using reference TRBV30 and TRBJ1-3 for the parts outside the CDR3, the full variable domain is SQTIHQWPATLVQPVGSPLSLECTVEGTSNPNLYWYRQAAGRGLQLLFYSVGIGQISSEVPQNLSASRPQDRQFILSSKKLLLSDSGFYLCAWRGGSSSGNTIYFGEGSWLTVV.

This clone was seen only a few times. This sequence joins TRBV6-6 and TRBJ1-2; D possibly corresponds to TRBD1 (6 bases). Per germline, CDR1 MNHNY and CDR2 SVGAGI (reference sequence). With 5 bases removed from V and 13 bases from J, the gap between germline ends came to 14 bases. The length of the CDR3 is 11 residues. The CDR3 nucleotides are TGTGCCAGCAGTCCCTCGGGACACTGCACCTTC. Amino acid sequence: CASSPSGHCTF.

CDR3 nucleotide sequence: TGTGCCAGCGAGGACAGGGGCGATGGCTACACCTTC. Its translation is CASEDRGDGYTF. The rearrangement links TRBV18 to TRBJ1-2; 9 nucleotides agree with TRBD1. CDR1 and CDR2 (germline): KGHSH, LQKENI. The CDR3 extends over 12 amino acids. The V gene end was trimmed by 8 bases and the J gene end by 6 bases; junction bases not matched to a gene: 4.

The V gene is TRBV5-8, the J gene TRBJ2-4; TRBD1 is a possible D gene (6 bases). Germline CDR1 SGHTS, CDR2 YDEGEE. The CDR3 loop spans 14 amino acids. V lost 0 bases and J 6 bases, leaving 10 bases between the germline ends. CDR3 protein: CASSLGQGRNIQYF. The CDR3 coding sequence is TGTGCCAGCAGCTTGGGCCAGGGGCGAAACATTCAGTACTTC.